This note documents a single T cell receptor beta chain sequence. V lost 8 bases, J lost 0 bases, and 6 bases stayed unmatched. The germline CDR1 and CDR2 sequences are GTSNPN and SVGIG (reference sequence). This CDR3 contains 14 residues. This entry belongs to a study of shared clonotypes between healthy human individuals. Libraries were prepared by immunoSEQ multiplex PCR; TCRdb keeps only in-frame clonotypes and omits some of them. The sample comprises 800,000 to 950,000 clones, approximately 96% of which are singletons, and approximately 0.2% rests with the top ten. Naive CD8 cells were CD45RO-negative, positively selected for CCR7, excluding terminally differentiated effector memory CD45RA+ cells.

The sample consisted of naive CD8+ T cells sorted from blood. The TCR sequence derives from a man aged 30-40 years in good health. The chain has TRBV30 and TRBJ2-2, with 7 bases identical to TRBD1. CDR3 nucleotides: TGTGCCGGGACAGCCACTACGAACACCGGGGAGCTGTTTTTT. Translating it yields CAGTATTNTGELFF.